The 2 T cell receptor beta chains reported below all come from one sample, sequenced in a study of OX40 agonist ivuxolimab in advanced cancers. The protocol was immunoSEQ multiplex PCR, while the TCRdb copy is restricted to in-frame clones and leaves out a portion. The sample lists about 110,000 clones, around 90% occurring once. The sample here was CD4+ or CD8+ T cells sorted from blood, taken in a trial of the OX40 agonist ivuxolimab. Receptors were obtained from an adult with an advanced solid tumor such as melanoma, head and neck, liver or kidney cancer.

CDR3 sequence reads: CASSWQGPGTSPNPYEQYF. As DNA, the CDR3 is TGTGCCAGCAGTTGGCAGGGCCCAGGGACTAGCCCGAACCCCTACGAGCAGTACTTC. The J gene is TRBJ2-7, the V gene TRBV27; 9 bases line up with TRBD2. V dropped 4 bases and J dropped 2; count of bases not matched to a gene: 18. Germline values: CDR1 MNHEY, CDR2 SMNVEV (reference sequence). The CDR3 spans 19 residues.

This chain links TRBV5-1 with TRBJ2-7; D might be TRBD1 (6 bases). The CDR3 runs to 14 residues. Germline lookup yields CDR1 SGHRS and CDR2 YFSETQ. V lost 0 bases to trimming and J lost 4 bases, with 11 bases between them. CDR3 in DNA: TGCGCCAGCAGCTTGGACCAAACAGGGTACGAGCAGTACTTC. It translates to CASSLDQTGYEQYF.